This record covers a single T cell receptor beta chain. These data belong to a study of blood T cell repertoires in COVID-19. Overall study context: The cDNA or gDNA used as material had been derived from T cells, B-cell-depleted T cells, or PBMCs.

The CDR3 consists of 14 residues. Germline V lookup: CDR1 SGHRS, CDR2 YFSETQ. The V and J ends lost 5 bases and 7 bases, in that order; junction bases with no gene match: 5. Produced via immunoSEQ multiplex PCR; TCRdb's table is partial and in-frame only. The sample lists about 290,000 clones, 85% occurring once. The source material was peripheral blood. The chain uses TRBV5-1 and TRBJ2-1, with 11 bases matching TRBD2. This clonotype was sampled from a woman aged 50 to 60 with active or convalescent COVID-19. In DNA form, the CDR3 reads TGCGCCAGCAGTACTAGCGGGAGTCTGAATGAGCAGTTCTTC. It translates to CASSTSGSLNEQFF.